The rows below give T cell receptor beta chains drawn from one sample of a study of cytomegalovirus exposure and HLA in healthy donors. Only in-frame clones appear in the TCRdb table, and some are missing; sequencing was by immunoSEQ multiplex PCR. The sample lists 95,000 to 150,000 clones; 85% to 90% were seen once. Sequencing was carried out using PBMCs. The receptors stem from a woman aged 18-30 years in good health and CMV-seropositive. The CDR3 runs from the conserved cysteine through the conserved F or W. The order of the fields is J gene, D gene, V gene, CDR3 DNA, CDR3 protein. The D gene is left open where the match is weak.

J: TRBJ2-1; D: TRBD2; V: TRBV9; DNA: TGTGCCAGCAGCGTAGGCATAGCGGGAGAGGATGAGCAGTTCTTC; CDR3: CASSVGIAGEDEQFF
J: TRBJ1-4; D: TRBD1; V: TRBV4-1; DNA: TGCGCCAGCAGCCAGGCCCAGGGGGCGGAAAGTGAAAAACTGTTTTTT; CDR3: CASSQAQGAESEKLFF
J: TRBJ2-3; D: TRBD2; V: TRBV11-2; DNA: TGTGCCAGCAGCTTCGGCGGGGGGGTTGGAGATACGCAGTATTTT; CDR3: CASSFGGGVGDTQYF
J: TRBJ1-1; D: TRBD1; V: TRBV29-1; DNA: TGCAGCGTGAGATTTAACAGGGGAAACACTGAAGCTTTCTTT; CDR3: CSVRFNRGNTEAFF
J: TRBJ1-5; D: -; V: TRBV18; DNA: TGTGCCAGCTCACCGATAGACAGTTATCAGCCCCAGCATTTT; CDR3: CASSPIDSYQPQHF
J: TRBJ2-7; D: TRBD1; V: TRBV18; DNA: TGTGCCAGCTCACGCTCAGGACAGGGGCTAACCTACGAGCAGTACTTC; CDR3: CASSRSGQGLTYEQYF
J: TRBJ1-4; D: TRBD1; V: TRBV4-3; DNA: TGCGCCAGCAGCCAAGCCGCGGCCGGGACAGGGAATGAAAAACTGTTTTTT; CDR3: CASSQAAAGTGNEKLFF
J: TRBJ1-2; D: -; V: TRBV5-1; DNA: TGCGCCAGCAAAAATTCAGGGGAACGTGGCTACACCTTC; CDR3: CASKNSGERGYTF
J: TRBJ1-2; D: TRBD1; V: TRBV6-5; DNA: TGTGCCAACCAACAGGGGTCAGATGGCTACACCTTC; CDR3: CANQQGSDGYTF
J: TRBJ1-2; D: TRBD1; V: TRBV10-3; DNA: TGTGCCATCAGTGAGGGCGGGACAGGGGTAACATATGGCTACACCTTC; CDR3: CAISEGGTGVTYGYTF
J: TRBJ2-3; D: TRBD1; V: TRBV7-9; DNA: TGTGCCAGCAGCTCCACAGGGGGCGTCACAGATACGCAGTATTTT; CDR3: CASSSTGGVTDTQYF
J: TRBJ2-3; D: -; V: TRBV6-1; DNA: TGTGCCAGCAGTTCACGGGGGACTTACACAGATACGCAGTATTTT; CDR3: CASSSRGTYTDTQYF
J: TRBJ2-2; D: TRBD1; V: TRBV11-3; DNA: TGTGCCAGCAGCTTACGGGGACAGAACTTGAACACCGGGGAGCTGTTTTTT; CDR3: CASSLRGQNLNTGELFF
J: TRBJ1-5; D: -; V: TRBV19; DNA: TGTGCCAGTACCACACAGGTTAGCAATCAGCCCCAGCATTTT; CDR3: CASTTQVSNQPQHF
J: TRBJ1-4; D: TRBD1; V: TRBV5-1; DNA: TGCGCCAGCAGCTTGGAGGGACAGGGACTTGAAAAACTGTTTTTT; CDR3: CASSLEGQGLEKLFF
J: TRBJ1-4; D: TRBD1; V: TRBV7-6; DNA: TGTGCCAGCAGCCGCCTAGGGGGCCAGCTTGCAACTAATGAAAAACTGTTTTTT; CDR3: CASSRLGGQLATNEKLFF
J: TRBJ2-3; D: TRBD2; V: TRBV5-6; DNA: TGTGCCAGCAGCTCAGCGGGGAGCACAGATACGCAGTATTTT; CDR3: CASSSAGSTDTQYF
J: TRBJ2-1; D: -; V: TRBV7-9; DNA: TGTGCCAGCAGCTTAAGGGCGGGAAGGTTCTCCTACAATGAGCAGTTCTTC; CDR3: CASSLRAGRFSYNEQFF
J: TRBJ1-5; D: -; V: TRBV5-6; DNA: TGTGCCAGCAGCTCCCGTTTTTGGCGGGGACGTAGCAATCAGCCCCAGCATTTT; CDR3: CASSSRFWRGRSNQPQHF